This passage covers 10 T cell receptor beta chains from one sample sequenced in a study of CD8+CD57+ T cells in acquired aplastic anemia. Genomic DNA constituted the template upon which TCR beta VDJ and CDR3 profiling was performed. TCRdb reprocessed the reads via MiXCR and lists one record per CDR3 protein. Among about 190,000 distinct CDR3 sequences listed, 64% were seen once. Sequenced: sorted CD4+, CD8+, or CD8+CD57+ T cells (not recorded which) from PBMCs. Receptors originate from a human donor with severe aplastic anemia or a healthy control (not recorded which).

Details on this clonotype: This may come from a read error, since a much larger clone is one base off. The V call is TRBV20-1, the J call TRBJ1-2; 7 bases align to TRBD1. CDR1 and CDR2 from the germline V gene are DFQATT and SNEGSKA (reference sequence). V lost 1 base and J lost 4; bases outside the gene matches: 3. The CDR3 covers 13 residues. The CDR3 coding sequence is TGCAGTGCTAGAGGGGCAGGGGGCTATGGCTACACCTTC. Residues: CSARGAGGYGYTF.

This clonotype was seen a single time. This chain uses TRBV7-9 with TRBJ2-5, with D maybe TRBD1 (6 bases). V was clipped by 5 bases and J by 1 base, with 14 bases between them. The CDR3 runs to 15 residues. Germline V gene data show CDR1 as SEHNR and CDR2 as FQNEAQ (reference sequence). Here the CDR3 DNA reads TGTGCCAGCAGCGTAACACAGGGCTTCCAAGAGACCCAGTACTTC. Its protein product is CASSVTQGFQETQYF.

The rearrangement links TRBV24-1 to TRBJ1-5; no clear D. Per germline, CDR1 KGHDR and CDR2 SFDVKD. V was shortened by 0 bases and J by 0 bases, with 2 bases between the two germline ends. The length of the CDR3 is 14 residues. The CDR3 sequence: CATSDLHSNQPQHF. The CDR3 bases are TGTGCCACCAGTGATTTGCATAGCAATCAGCCCCAGCATTTT.

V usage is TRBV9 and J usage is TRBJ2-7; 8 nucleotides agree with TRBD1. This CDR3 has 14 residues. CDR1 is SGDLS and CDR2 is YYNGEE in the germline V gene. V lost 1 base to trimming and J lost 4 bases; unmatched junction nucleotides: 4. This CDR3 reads CASSVRTGGYEQYF. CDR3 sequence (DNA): TGTGCCAGCAGCGTACGCACAGGGGGGTACGAGCAGTACTTC.

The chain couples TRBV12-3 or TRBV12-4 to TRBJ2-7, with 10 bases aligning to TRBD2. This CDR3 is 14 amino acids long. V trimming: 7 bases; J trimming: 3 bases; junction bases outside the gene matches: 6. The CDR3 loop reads CASTREREGYEQYF. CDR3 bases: TGTGCCAGCACCCGCGAGCGGGAGGGCTACGAGCAGTACTTC.

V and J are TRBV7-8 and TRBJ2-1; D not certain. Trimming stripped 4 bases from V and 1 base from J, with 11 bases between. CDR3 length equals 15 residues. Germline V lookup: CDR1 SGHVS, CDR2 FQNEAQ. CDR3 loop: CASSSRRGSYNEQFF. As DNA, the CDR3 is TGTGCCAGCAGCTCCCGACGCGGATCCTACAATGAGCAGTTCTTC.

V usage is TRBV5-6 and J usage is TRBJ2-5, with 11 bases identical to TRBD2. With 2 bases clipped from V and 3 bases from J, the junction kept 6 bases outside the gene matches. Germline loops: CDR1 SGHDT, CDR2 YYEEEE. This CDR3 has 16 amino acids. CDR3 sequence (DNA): TGTGCCAGCAGCTTTAGCGGGGGGGGGGATGAAGAGACCCAGTACTTC. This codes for CASSFSGGGDEETQYF. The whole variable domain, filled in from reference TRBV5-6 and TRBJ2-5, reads DAGVTQSPTHLIKTRGQQVTLRCSPKSGHDTVSWYQQALGQGPQFIFQYYEEEERQRGNFPDRFSGHQFPNYSSELNVNALLLGDSALYLCASSFSGGGDEETQYFGPGTRLLVL.

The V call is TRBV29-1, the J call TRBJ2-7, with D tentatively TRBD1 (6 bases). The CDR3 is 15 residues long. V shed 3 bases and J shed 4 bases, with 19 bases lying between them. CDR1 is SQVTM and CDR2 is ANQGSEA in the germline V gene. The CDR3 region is CSVEVGAELFYEQYF. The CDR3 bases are TGCAGCGTTGAGGTGGGGGCCGAGTTGTTTTACGAGCAGTACTTC.

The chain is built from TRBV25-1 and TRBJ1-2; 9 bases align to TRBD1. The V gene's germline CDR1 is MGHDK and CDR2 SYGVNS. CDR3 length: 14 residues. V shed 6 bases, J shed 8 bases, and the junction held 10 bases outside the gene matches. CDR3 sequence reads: CASSSTTGGSGYTF. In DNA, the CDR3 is TGTGCCAGCAGCTCGACCACAGGGGGCAGCGGCTACACCTTC.

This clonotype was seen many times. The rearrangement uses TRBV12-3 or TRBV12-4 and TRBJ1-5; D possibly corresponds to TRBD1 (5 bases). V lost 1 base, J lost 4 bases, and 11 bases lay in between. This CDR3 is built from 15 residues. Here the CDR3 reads CASSLVGALNQPQHF. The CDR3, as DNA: TGTGCCAGCAGTTTAGTAGGGGCCCTAAATCAGCCCCAGCATTTT.